These 12 T cell receptor beta chains originate from one sample sequenced in a study of CD4 T cells in relation to SARS-CoV-2 and coronaviruses (dated by TCRdb to the early 2020s). The library was generated by the immunoSEQ multiplex PCR assay. Imported from immuneACCESS, the table was reduced by TCRdb to in-frame sequences with V and J called. These copies leave out some clones; in studies compared against another copy, an unresolved V gene accounts for under half, and the cause of the remainder is not known. Here the sample has roughly 41,000 clones; approximately 77% occur a single time. The biggest ten clones account for roughly 4.7% of the sample. Which antigens these TCRs recognize remains unknown. Sequenced sample: naive CD4+ T cells from PBMCs, cultured in vitro. Explained via the paper, the cell subset or site label denotes: naive CD4+ T cells isolated by negative enrichment. The receptor set was obtained from an adult with COVID-19.

On this clone: One junction end disagrees with the germline gene, perhaps due to a read error. The chain uses TRBV7-7 and TRBJ2-5; TRBD2 might be the D (5 bases). This CDR3 contains 14 residues. Germline V gene data show CDR1 as SSHAT and CDR2 as FNYEAQ (reference sequence). DNA of the CDR3: TGTGCTAGCAGCTCAAGTAGCGCCCAAGAGACCCAGTACTTC. Protein: CASSSSSAQETQYF.

This chain uses TRBV9 with TRBJ1-6; possibly TRBD1 for D (6 bases). The CDR3 sequence is 16 residues long. Germline V CDR1 and CDR2: SGDLS, YYNGEE. Trimming stripped 1 base from V and 0 bases from J, with 8 bases between. The CDR3 DNA reads TGTGCCAGCAGCGTACAGGGGAGCTCCTATAATTCACCCCTCCACTTT. Its protein product is CASSVQGSSYNSPLHF.

The CDR3 protein is CASSESKRAGRFYEQYF. The DNA of the CDR3 is TGCGCCAGCAGTGAGTCGAAACGGGCTGGGCGTTTCTACGAGCAGTACTTC. The V call is TRBV10-1, the J call TRBJ2-7; D uncertain. This CDR3 spans 17 amino acids. Trimming pared 0 bases from V and 3 bases from J, leaving 18 bases between. The germline CDR1 and CDR2 sequences are WNHNN and SYGVQD (reference sequence).

This chain links TRBV6-5 with TRBJ2-7; 7 nucleotides align to TRBD2. The germline gives CDR1 MNHEY, CDR2 SVGAGI. CDR3 length: 13 amino acids. The V and J ends lost 10 bases and 4 bases, in that order; junction bases with no gene match: 10. The CDR3 DNA follows: TGTGCCACCAAACGGGGGGTTCAGTACGAGCAGTACTTC. Encoded protein: CATKRGVQYEQYF.

In this sample, this clone turned up a few times. The chain joins TRBV5-1 to TRBJ1-6, with 10 positions matching TRBD1. The CDR3 extends over 15 amino acids. Germline assignment: CDR1 SGHRS and CDR2 YFSETQ. V was clipped by 5 bases and J by 6 bases; unmatched bases: 5. CDR3 protein: CASRSGQGVNSPLHF. Written as DNA, the CDR3 is TGCGCCAGCAGATCAGGACAGGGGGTTAATTCACCCCTCCACTTT. Complete variable domain (other parts from reference TRBV5-1 and TRBJ1-6): KAGVTQTPRYLIKTRGQQVTLSCSPISGHRSVSWYQQTPGQGLQFLFEYFSETQRNKGNFPGRFSGRQFSNSRSEMNVSTLELGDSALYLCASRSGQGVNSPLHFGNGTRLTVT.

This chain connects TRBV11-2 to TRBJ2-7, with D possibly TRBD2 on 5 matching bases. V dropped 0 bases and J dropped 0 bases, with 12 bases sitting between them. Germline CDR1 and CDR2: SGHAT and FQNNGV. This CDR3 comprises 16 residues. CDR3 region: CASSLEASSNSYEQYF. The CDR3 DNA is TGTGCCAGCAGCTTAGAGGCTAGCAGTAACTCCTACGAGCAGTACTTC.

The gene calls are TRBV5-1 and TRBJ2-7; TRBD1 or TRBD2 may be the D gene (5 bases each). V was trimmed by 0 bases and J by 4 bases, leaving 14 bases between them. The CDR3 covers 15 residues. From germline, CDR1 is SGHRS and CDR2 YFSETQ. CDR3 sequence: CASSLGTPGPYEQYF. CDR3 nucleotide sequence: TGCGCCAGCAGCTTGGGGACTCCAGGGCCTTACGAGCAGTACTTC.

The chain combines TRBV28 with TRBJ1-4; D uncertain. Trimming cost V 1 base and J 0 bases, with 6 bases left between them. Germline-derived CDR1 and CDR2 are MDHEN and SYDVKM. This CDR3 has 15 amino acids. The DNA for the CDR3 is TGTGCCAGCAGTTTATCGTCCGCAACTAATGAAAAACTGTTTTTT. Translating it yields CASSLSSATNEKLFF.

This chain uses TRBV28 with TRBJ1-1; D not certain. With 5 bases removed from V and 11 bases from J, the gap between germline ends came to 18 bases. The germline V gene encodes CDR1 MDHEN and CDR2 SYDVKM. The CDR3 totals 13 residues. The chain's CDR3 is CASSESQVGSAFF. In nucleotides, the CDR3 is TGTGCCAGCAGTGAAAGCCAGGTGGGGTCGGCTTTCTTT. Using reference TRBV28 and TRBJ1-1 for the parts outside the CDR3, the full variable domain is DVKVTQSSRYLVKRTGEKVFLECVQDMDHENMFWYRQDPGLGLRLIYFSYDVKMKEKGDIPEGYSVSREKKERFSLILESASTNQTSMYLCASSESQVGSAFFGQGTRLTVV.

The chain carries TRBV5-1 and TRBJ2-4; 11 bases are shared with TRBD2. The CDR3 covers 14 residues. Germline lookup yields CDR1 SGHRS and CDR2 YFSETQ. Germline trimming cut 4 bases from V and 6 bases from J; bases unmatched to any gene: 3. This CDR3 is CASSIGTSGNIQYF. The CDR3 nucleotides read TGCGCCAGCAGCATCGGGACTAGCGGAAACATTCAGTACTTC. The full variable domain, in which reference TRBV5-1 and TRBJ2-4 provide the parts outside the CDR3, is KAGVTQTPRYLIKTRGQQVTLSCSPISGHRSVSWYQQTPGQGLQFLFEYFSETQRNKGNFPGRFSGRQFSNSRSEMNVSTLELGDSALYLCASSIGTSGNIQYFGAGTRLSVL.

The chain links TRBV2 to TRBJ2-7; a possible D gene is TRBD2 (7 bases). V lost 4 bases and J 3 bases, leaving 13 bases between the germline ends. Germline CDR1 reads SNHLY; CDR2 reads FYNNEI. The CDR3 has 14 residues. CDR3 in amino acids: CASSVEGGGYEQYF. The CDR3 nucleotides are TGTGCCAGCAGTGTGGAGGGAGGGGGCTACGAGCAGTACTTC.

The CDR3 DNA reads as TGTGCCAGCAGCCAAAGAAGCGACAATGAGCAGTTCTTC. This translates into CASSQRSDNEQFF. The chain joins TRBV3-1 (or the pseudogene TRBV3-2) to TRBJ2-1; D uncertain. The CDR3 is made up of 13 amino acids. Germline assignment: CDR1 LGHDT and CDR2 YNNKEL (reference sequence). V lost 2 bases, J lost 5 bases, and 7 bases lay in between.